The 22 T cell receptor beta chains below all came from one sample that was sequenced in a study of CD8 T cells in ankylosing spondylitis. TCRdb ran MiXCR on the 5' RACE reads and lists one entry per CDR3 protein. In the table there are about 540,000 distinct CDR3 sequences, more than 9.5% of which are singletons. Study conclusions and caveats: Apparently characteristic of ankylosing spondylitis blood was a TCR beta motif (roughly eight highly homologous variants).

Antigens of these TCRs are unknown. Sample: blood, either unsorted or a sorted T cell fraction (not recorded which). The receptors come from a male donor with ankylosing spondylitis.

This clonotype showed up just a few times. The chain combines TRBV5-1 with TRBJ2-1; D not resolved. This CDR3 spans 13 amino acids. Trimming took off 4 bases at V and 6 bases at J, with 11 bases between the two ends. CDR1 and CDR2 from the germline V gene are SGHRS and YFSETQ. The CDR3 DNA sequence: TGCGCCAGCAGCCTCCAATGGGGCAATGAGCAGTTCTTC. As protein: CASSLQWGNEQFF.

This clonotype was seen once. V usage is TRBV29-1 and J usage is TRBJ2-7, with 8 bases matching TRBD2. The length of the CDR3 is 15 residues. The V gene's germline CDR1 is SQVTM and CDR2 ANQGSEA. V was clipped by 4 bases and J by 4 bases; unmatched bases: 12. DNA for the CDR3: TGCAGCGTTGTACGGGTCGGCGGGAGGCCATACGAGCAGTACGTC. Translated: CSVVRVGGRPYEQYV.

This clonotype appeared many times. The V call is TRBV29-1, the J call TRBJ1-6, with 7 nucleotides matching TRBD1. The trim removed 6 bases at V and 9 bases at J, leaving 8 bases unmatched. Germline CDR1 SQVTM, CDR2 ANQGSEA. This CDR3 contains 13 residues. This CDR3 reads CSVRQGGGSPLHF. The DNA of the CDR3 is TGCAGCGTGCGACAGGGAGGAGGTTCACCCCTCCACTTT. The full variable domain, with the rest looked up from reference TRBV29-1 and TRBJ1-6, is SAVISQKPSRDICQRGTSLTIQCQVDSQVTMMFWYRQQPGQSLTLIATANQGSEATYESGFVIDKFPISRPNLTFSTLTVSNMSPEDSSIYLCSVRQGGGSPLHFGNGTRLTVT.

This rearrangement joins TRBV4-2 to TRBJ2-3, with 8 positions matching TRBD2. Germline V gene data show CDR1 as LGHNA and CDR2 as YNFKEQ. V dropped 1 base and J dropped 2; count of bases not matched to a gene: 11. The CDR3 is 18 amino acids. Written as DNA, the CDR3 is TGTGCCAGCAGCCAAGGCTCTAGCGGGCTGATATACACAGATACGCAGTATTTT. It encodes CASSQGSSGLIYTDTQYF.

V usage is TRBV7-2 and J usage is TRBJ2-5; a weak D match, TRBD1 (6 bases). V lost 1 base to trimming and J lost 4 bases, with 13 bases between them. CDR1 and CDR2 (germline): SGHTA, FQGNSA. This CDR3 is built from 15 residues. The CDR3 here is CASSLGTTGRETQYF. The CDR3 DNA follows: TGTGCCAGCAGCTTAGGAACCACAGGGAGAGAGACCCAGTACTTC.

The chain recombines TRBV25-1 with TRBJ1-6, with D unresolved. V was pared by 4 bases and J by 11 bases, with 9 bases between. Germline V lookup: CDR1 MGHDK, CDR2 SYGVNS. The CDR3 runs to 12 residues. CDR3 nucleotides: TGTGCCAGCAGTGCCTCCTTAGCACCCCTCCACTTT. It translates to CASSASLAPLHF.

This clonotype came up many times. The chain couples TRBV5-5 to TRBJ2-7, with D perhaps matching TRBD2 (6 bases). V dropped 0 bases and J dropped 4 bases, with 14 bases sitting between them. Per the germline V gene, CDR1 is SGHKS and CDR2 is YYEKEE (reference sequence). The CDR3 length is 15 residues. The CDR3 sequence is CASSLAPGVAYEQYF. The DNA for the CDR3 is TGTGCCAGCAGCTTGGCCCCGGGAGTAGCATACGAGCAGTACTTC.

The J gene is TRBJ2-5, the V gene TRBV5-4, with D perhaps matching TRBD1 (6 bases). Trimming took off 5 bases at V and 2 bases at J, with 13 bases between the two ends. The CDR3 has 14 residues. Germline CDR1 reads SGHNT; CDR2 reads YYREEE (reference sequence). This CDR3 is CASSQQGLQETQYF. CDR3 DNA: TGTGCCAGCAGTCAGCAGGGGTTACAAGAGACCCAGTACTTC.

A few counts support this clonotype. In DNA, the CDR3 is TGCGCCAGCAGTGTAGGGCGAGGCACCGGGGAGCTGTTTTTT. Its translation: CASSVGRGTGELFF. The V and J genes are TRBV5-1 and TRBJ2-2; D not resolved. Trimming shortened V by 5 bases and J by 4 bases, and 12 bases separated the two germline ends. The germline V gene has CDR1 SGHRS and CDR2 YFSETQ. The CDR3 covers 14 residues.

The J gene is TRBJ2-5, the V gene TRBV7-6, with unresolved D. Per germline, CDR1 SGHVS and CDR2 FNYEAQ. CDR3 length: 13 residues. V lost 1 base and J lost 6, with 9 bases in between. In nucleotides, the CDR3 is TGTGCCAGCAGCTTAGGGAAGGGAAAGACCCAGTACTTC. Translated, it gives CASSLGKGKTQYF.

The chain couples TRBV18 to TRBJ2-2; D tentatively fits TRBD1 or TRBD2 (5 bases each). Germline lookup yields CDR1 KGHSH and CDR2 LQKENI. V was trimmed by 8 bases and J by 2 bases, leaving 12 bases between them. The CDR3 consists of 14 residues. The CDR3 here is CASGGTGNTGELFF. CDR3 coding DNA: TGTGCCAGCGGAGGTACAGGCAACACCGGGGAGCTGTTTTTT.

This clonotype was counted a few times. The chain employs TRBV11-2 and TRBJ1-1; D gene unclear. V was clipped by 2 bases and J by 1 base, with 23 bases between them. The CDR3 covers 19 residues. The germline gives CDR1 SGHAT, CDR2 FQNNGV. The CDR3 spells CASSLLSIREFGENTEAFF. As DNA, the CDR3 is TGTGCCAGCAGCTTATTATCCATTCGGGAATTTGGGGAGAACACTGAAGCTTTCTTT.

This clonotype was seen ten or more times. V and J are TRBV7-9 and TRBJ2-1; weak D call: TRBD1 (5 bases). Trimming removed 5 bases from V and 7 bases from J, with 9 bases in between. CDR1 is SEHNR, CDR2 FQNEAQ, per germline (reference sequence). The CDR3 runs to 12 residues. CDR3 in amino acids: CASSPQGNEQFF. CDR3 DNA sequence: TGTGCCAGCAGCCCCCAGGGAAATGAGCAGTTCTTC.

The sample holds a few counts of this clonotype. V gene TRBV27 combines with J gene TRBJ2-1, with 13 bases lining up with TRBD2. In germline, CDR1 is MNHEY, CDR2 SMNVEV (reference sequence). The junction had 9 bases not matched to a gene; V was cut back by 6 bases and J by 7 bases. This CDR3 comprises 16 residues. CDR3 coding DNA: TGTGCCAGCAGCTTAAAAGGGACTAGCGGGGTGAATGAGCAGTTCTTC. Translating it yields CASSLKGTSGVNEQFF.

The chain has TRBV6-1 and TRBJ2-5; 12 bases align to TRBD2. The CDR3 spans 16 residues. Germline V gene sequence: CDR1 MNHNS, CDR2 SASEGT. The junction had 10 bases not matched to a gene; V was cut back by 6 bases and J by 5 bases. CDR3 DNA sequence: TGTGCCAGCAGACTAGCGGGAGGACTACGTGGCGAGACCCAGTACTTC. Translating it yields CASRLAGGLRGETQYF.

The chain employs TRBV3-1 and TRBJ1-4; no firm D call. From germline, CDR1 is LGHDT and CDR2 YNNKEL (reference sequence). Trimming stripped 1 base from V and 5 bases from J, with 5 bases between. The CDR3 consists of 13 residues. The CDR3 loop is CASSQGRNEKLFF. In nucleotides, the CDR3 is TGTGCCAGCAGCCAAGGGAGGAATGAAAAACTGTTTTTT.

V usage is TRBV5-1 and J usage is TRBJ2-3, with D unclear. Trimming took 4 bases from V and 0 from J, leaving 12 bases between them. Germline V CDR1 and CDR2: SGHRS, YFSETQ. This CDR3 spans 15 amino acids. CDR3 region: CASSPVGDSTDTQYF. The CDR3 DNA reads as TGCGCCAGCAGCCCGGTTGGAGATAGCACAGATACGCAGTATTTT.

The chain links TRBV20-1 to TRBJ2-1; maybe TRBD2 (6 bases). Trimming left V 5 bases short and J 2 bases short, with 16 bases between. Germline CDR1 DFQATT, CDR2 SNEGSKA (reference sequence). This CDR3 region has 15 residues. The CDR3 coding sequence is TGCAGTGCTGGGGTCCAAGCGGGTCCCTACAATGAGCAGTTCTTC. Protein: CSAGVQAGPYNEQFF.

This clonotype has a single count. J is TRBJ1-4 and V is TRBV20-1, with 9 bases that match TRBD1. CDR3 length: 14 residues. V lost 2 bases and J lost 8; bases outside the gene matches: 6. Germline V CDR1 and CDR2: DFQATT, SNEGSKA (reference sequence). The chain's CDR3 is CSARPTGGFEKLFF. As DNA, the CDR3 is TGCAGTGCTAGACCAACAGGGGGCTTCGAAAAACTGTTTTTT.

The chain couples TRBV24-1 to TRBJ2-3; 7 positions agree with TRBD2. Unmatched junction bases numbered 9, after V lost 0 bases and J lost 1 base. Germline-derived CDR1 and CDR2 are KGHDR and SFDVKD. CDR3 size: 18 residues. The CDR3 DNA reads TGTGCCACCAGTGATTTGTCCCTATGGGGAGGGGGCACAGATACGCAGTATTTT. This gives the protein CATSDLSLWGGGTDTQYF.

The rearrangement links TRBV20-1 to TRBJ2-1, with 12 bases aligning to TRBD2. Trimming at V came to 6 bases and at J to 4 bases, leaving 10 bases not matched to a gene. The CDR3 runs to 16 residues. Germline CDR1 is DFQATT and CDR2 is SNEGSKA (reference sequence). Here the CDR3 DNA reads TGCAGTGCCGGGGCTAGCGGGAGGGCCTCTTACAATGAGCAGTTCTTC. This encodes CSAGASGRASYNEQFF.

This clonotype was seen a single time. The rearrangement joins TRBV9 to TRBJ2-2, with no clear D. CDR1 and CDR2 from the germline V gene are SGDLS and YYNGEE. This CDR3 is 13 amino acids long. The V and J ends lost 0 bases and 9 bases respectively, with 9 bases between them. The CDR3 DNA sequence: TGTGCCAGCAGCGTAGCCCCCATCCGGGAGCTGTTTTTT. Translating it yields CASSVAPIRELFF.